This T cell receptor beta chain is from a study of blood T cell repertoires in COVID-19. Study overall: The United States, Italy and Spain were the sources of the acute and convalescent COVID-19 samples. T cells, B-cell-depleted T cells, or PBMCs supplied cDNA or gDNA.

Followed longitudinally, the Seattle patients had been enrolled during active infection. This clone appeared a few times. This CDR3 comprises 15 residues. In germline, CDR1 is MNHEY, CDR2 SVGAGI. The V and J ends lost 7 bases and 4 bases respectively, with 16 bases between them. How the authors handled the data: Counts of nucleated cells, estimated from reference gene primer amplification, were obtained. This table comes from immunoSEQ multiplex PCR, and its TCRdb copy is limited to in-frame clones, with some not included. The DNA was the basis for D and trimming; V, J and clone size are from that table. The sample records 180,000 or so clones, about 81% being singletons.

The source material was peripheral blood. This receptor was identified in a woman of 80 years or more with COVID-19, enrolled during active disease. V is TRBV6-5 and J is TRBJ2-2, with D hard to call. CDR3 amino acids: CASIPGPISTGELFF. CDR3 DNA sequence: TGTGCCAGCATCCCGGGTCCCATTTCCACCGGGGAGCTGTTTTTT.